The following is a TCR beta chain sequence with its context. Its specificity is unknown. The CDR3 covers 15 residues. Germline V CDR1 and CDR2: ENHRY, SYGVKD. V gave up 4 bases and J gave up 3 bases, with 13 bases separating them. This sample is part of a study of blood T cells in healthy people across ages. Per sample, extraction of total RNA gave at least 5.5 micrograms in every case. Next came a second PCR, run for about 7 to 12 cycles, which used a sample-barcoded 5' primer along with a J-beta primer mix. MiXCR was run by TCRdb on the 5' RACE reads, yielding one entry per CDR3 protein. The sample has over 1.5 million distinct CDR3 sequences, about 50% seen once. Study findings and constraints: Across samples, TCR beta diversity tracked strongly with naive T cell percentage.

The J gene is TRBJ2-1, the V gene TRBV10-3, with a possible D match to TRBD1 (6 bases). Sequencing was performed on blood. The receptor comes from a woman aged 40 to 50 in good health. The CDR3 bases are TGTGCCATCAGTGGTCGACAGGACATCTACAATGAGCAGTTCTTC. It translates to CAISGRQDIYNEQFF.